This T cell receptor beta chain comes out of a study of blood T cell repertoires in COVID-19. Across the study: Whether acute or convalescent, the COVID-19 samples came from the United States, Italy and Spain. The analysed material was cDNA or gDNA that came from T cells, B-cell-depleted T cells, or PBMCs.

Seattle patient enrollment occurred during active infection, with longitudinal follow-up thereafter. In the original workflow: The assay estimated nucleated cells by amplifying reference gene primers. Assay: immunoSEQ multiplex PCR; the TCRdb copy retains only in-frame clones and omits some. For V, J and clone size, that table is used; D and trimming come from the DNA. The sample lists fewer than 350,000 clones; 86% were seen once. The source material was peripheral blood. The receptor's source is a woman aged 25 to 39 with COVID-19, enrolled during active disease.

Here the CDR3 reads CASSLTGGFLYSNQPQHF. The CDR3 DNA sequence: TGCGCCAGCAGCTTGACAGGGGGGTTCCTTTATAGCAATCAGCCCCAGCATTTT. The chain recombines TRBV5-1 with TRBJ1-5, with TRBD1 identical over 8 bases. There are 18 residues in the CDR3. After removal of 1 base from V and 0 bases from J, the junction contained 9 bases not matched to a gene. Germline-derived CDR1 and CDR2 are SGHRS and YFSETQ.